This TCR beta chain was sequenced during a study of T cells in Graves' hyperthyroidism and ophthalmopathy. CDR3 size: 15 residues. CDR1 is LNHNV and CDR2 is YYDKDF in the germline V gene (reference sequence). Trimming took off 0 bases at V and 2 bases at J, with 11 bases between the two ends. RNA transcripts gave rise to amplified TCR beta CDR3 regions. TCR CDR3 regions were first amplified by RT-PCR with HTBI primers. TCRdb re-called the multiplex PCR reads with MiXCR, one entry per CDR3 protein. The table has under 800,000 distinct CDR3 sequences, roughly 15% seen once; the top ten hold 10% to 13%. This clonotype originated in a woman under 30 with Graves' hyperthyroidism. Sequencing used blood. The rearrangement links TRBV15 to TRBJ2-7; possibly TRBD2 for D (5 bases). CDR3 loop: CATSRDPGTTYEQYF. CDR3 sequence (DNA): TGTGCCACCAGCAGAGATCCGGGAACCACCTACGAGCAGTACTTC.